This TCR beta chain came from a study of spatial heterogeneity in lung cancer (dated 2019 in TCRdb). As for the study more broadly: Beta-chain transcripts were consistently detected in greater numbers than alpha-chain transcripts, which likely reflects a higher abundance of beta-chain transcripts. In tumor regions, TCR transcript counts showed a strong correlation with a T cell transcriptional module score from matched bulk RNA-seq. In the raw uncorrected reads, each unique combination of TCR and UMI appeared more than ten times on average. The study quantitatively compared TCR alpha and beta repertoires across multiple tumor regions, matched nontumor lung and blood in non-small cell lung cancer. TCR repertoire features were related to nonsynonymous mutation counts determined by whole-exome sequencing of tumor tissue. At surgery, both alpha and beta chains were TCR-sequenced in about 200 tumor regions, fewer than 85 matched nontumor lung samples and some 60 PBMC samples.

About this clonotype: The antigen this receptor binds is unknown. No base qualities exist here, and no much larger clone lies one base off it.

Beyond this particular receptor, the publication reports: Counts of ubiquitous and regional expanded TCRs correlated with counts of ubiquitous and regional nonsynonymous mutations, respectively. The tumor nonsynonymous mutation count correlated with the number of expanded alpha and beta TCRs within the tumor. Confirming at a functional level the hypothesis that regional TCRs recognize regional mutations was considered to require additional single-cell paired TCR alpha and beta sequencing. Estimated TCR-seq coverage of tumor T cells was only around 6.7% for alpha chains and 12% to 15% for beta chains.

From cysteine to phenylalanine, the CDR3 is 13 amino acids long. Kept here is only the CDR3 DNA, which spans 39 bases and is read in frame from base 1. Reading the germline V gene gives CDR1 MNHEY and CDR2 SVGAGI. The V and J ends are trimmed by 2 bases and 7 bases, leaving 11 bases between them. The sample's time point label is to be understood as: sample taken at primary tumor resection. Samples were obtained from about 75 patients with early-stage, untreated non-small cell lung cancer from the lung TRACERx cohort. Whole RNA extracted from tumor and nontumor lung tissue, or from cryopreserved PBMC samples, was used for TCR sequencing without cell sorting. A patient was chosen for TCR sequencing only when enough RNA was available from at least two tumor regions. Tumor and adjacent nontumor lung specimens were reviewed by a lung pathologist before selection. The receptor library was made with 5' RACE. Sequencing was performed on a NextSeq 500. The TCR library protocol attached a unique molecular identifier to each TCR cDNA molecule to allow correction of PCR and sequencing errors. The authors processed their data as follows. Decombinator tools were used for TCR identification, UMI-based error correction and CDR3 extraction. Expanded TCRs were defined as those above a frequency of 2 per 1,000, corresponding to the top 1% of the tumor frequency distribution. Expanded tumor TCRs were classed as regional if statistically deemed absent (corrected P<0.05) from at least one tumor region, otherwise ubiquitous. Each repertoire was subsampled 100 times to 5,000 TCRs, after which Renyi diversity was computed with the R vegan package. CDR3 similarity networks were built from amino acid triplet string-kernel similarity, with CDR3s being connected when pairwise similarity was above 0.82. The public reads were run again by TCRdb, first through fastp at Q25 and then through MiXCR, and only productive beta chains were kept. Rows are combined by CDR3 protein, so each entry shows the most common genes and DNA. The V and J calls follow TCRdb's processing rather than the paper's. The sample table lists more than 5,000 distinct CDR3 sequences, around 3.9% of them with a count of one. The ten largest clones capture roughly a quarter of the sample.

Rearrangement joined TRBV6-5 to TRBJ1-1, with TRBD1 perhaps the D gene, on 5 matching bases. The sample was lung tumor tissue, taken at surgery. The clonotype comes from a female donor with early-stage non-small cell lung cancer. The DNA sequence reads TGTGCCAGCAGTTACCAACAGGCCAGTGAAGCTTTCTTT. This yields the protein CASSYQQASEAFF.